One and the same sample provided the 26 T cell receptor beta chains below, sequenced in a study of PD-L1 blockade in urothelial cancer. Produced via immunoSEQ multiplex PCR; TCRdb's table is partial and in-frame only. The profile shows around 130,000 clones, about 81% of them singletons. Noted time point: pretreatment peripheral blood. Specimen: PBMCs, collected around atezolizumab (anti-PD-L1) treatment. These receptors all come from a man between 45 and 60 years old with urothelial cancer.

The V and J genes are TRBV4-1 and TRBJ1-5; 10 bases are a match to TRBD1. The CDR3 is 17 residues long. Germline V lookup: CDR1 MGHRA, CDR2 YSYEKL. Germline trimming cut 0 bases from V and 2 bases from J; bases unmatched to any gene: 4. The CDR3 coding sequence is TGCGCCAGCAGCCAAGATCGGGACAGGGGCCGCAATCAGCCCCAGCATTTT. Its translation is CASSQDRDRGRNQPQHF.

The V call is TRBV9, the J call TRBJ1-3; D may be TRBD1 (5 bases). The V end was cut by 2 bases, the J end by 0 bases, with 12 bases between. The CDR3 contains 16 residues. Germline-derived CDR1 and CDR2 are SGDLS and YYNGEE. The CDR3 loop reads CASSVGGGSSGNTIYF. The CDR3 nucleotides read TGTGCCAGCAGCGTGGGGGGAGGGAGCTCTGGAAACACCATATATTTT.

J is TRBJ2-5 and V is TRBV9; perhaps TRBD2 as D (6 bases). In germline, CDR1 is SGDLS, CDR2 YYNGEE. This CDR3 is built from 14 residues. Deletions cut 2 bases from V and 2 bases from J, with 10 bases between. CDR3: CASSVGTLQETQYF. CDR3 nucleotides: TGTGCCAGCAGCGTTGGGACTCTTCAAGAGACCCAGTACTTC.

The chain uses TRBV6-1 and TRBJ1-1; 9 bases fit TRBD1. Germline V lookup: CDR1 MNHNS, CDR2 SASEGT. The junction had 6 bases not matched to a gene; V was cut back by 7 bases and J by 0 bases. The CDR3 contains 15 residues. The CDR3 DNA sequence: TGTGCCAGCAACTTAAGGGACAGGGTGAACACTGAAGCTTTCTTT. This codes for CASNLRDRVNTEAFF.

This chain uses TRBV15 with TRBJ2-1; 12 bases are a match to TRBD2. Germline V gene lookup returns CDR1 LNHNV and CDR2 YYDKDF (reference sequence). With 0 bases clipped from V and 9 bases from J, the junction kept 15 bases outside the gene matches. The CDR3 runs to 19 residues. In nucleotides, the CDR3 is TGTGCCACCAGCAGAGATTTGCTACTAGGGGCTAGCGGGAGGGGTGAGCAGTTCTTC. The encoded protein is CATSRDLLLGASGRGEQFF.

This clone occurred many times. The DNA of the CDR3 is TGCGCCAGCATCGCAGCGGGAGGCTCCTACGAGCAGTACTTC. Amino acids: CASIAAGGSYEQYF. The rearrangement links TRBV4-1 to TRBJ2-7; TRBD2 agrees at 9 bases. The germline V gene has CDR1 MGHRA and CDR2 YSYEKL. The CDR3 sequence is 14 residues long. The V gene end was trimmed by 7 bases and the J gene end by 0 bases; junction bases not matched to a gene: 4.

This rearrangement joins TRBV27 to TRBJ2-5; 8 bases align to TRBD1. CDR3 length: 15 amino acids. V was pared by 7 bases and J by 5 bases, with 12 bases of the junction left unmatched. The germline V gene has CDR1 MNHEY and CDR2 SMNVEV (reference sequence). Here the CDR3 reads CASKIGTGISETQYF. The CDR3 bases are TGTGCCAGCAAGATCGGGACAGGAATATCGGAGACCCAGTACTTC.

The chain has TRBV14 and TRBJ2-6; D remains ambiguous. Trimming shortened V by 2 bases and J by 4 bases, and 12 bases separated the two germline ends. Germline CDR1 reads SGHDN; CDR2 reads FVKESK. The CDR3 covers 16 residues. The CDR3 DNA sequence: TGTGCCAGCAGCCAACCGGGTACGAAAGGGGCCAACGTCCTGACTTTC. It specifies CASSQPGTKGANVLTF.

The chain links TRBV2 to TRBJ1-1; 8 bases agree with TRBD1. V was clipped by 9 bases and J by 4 bases; unmatched bases: 13. The germline CDR1 and CDR2 sequences are SNHLY and FYNNEI. CDR3 length: 15 amino acids. In DNA form, the CDR3 reads TGTGCCAGGGGACTAAGGACAGGGCCGGGCACTGAAGCTTTCTTT. It codes for CARGLRTGPGTEAFF.

The chain has TRBV7-2 and TRBJ2-3; D is uncertain. Germline-derived CDR1 and CDR2 are SGHTA and FQGNSA. The CDR3 spans 14 residues. V was cut by 5 bases and J by 1 base, with 10 bases left in between. The CDR3 nucleotides are TGTGCCAGCAGCCCTAGTGGCGGCACAGATACGCAGTATTTT. Its protein product is CASSPSGGTDTQYF.

The V call is TRBV18, the J call TRBJ2-2, with D perhaps matching TRBD1 (6 bases). The CDR3 has 14 residues. CDR1 and CDR2 from the germline V gene are KGHSH and LQKENI. Trimming stripped 3 bases from V and 8 bases from J, with 13 bases between. The chain's CDR3 is CASSPAGERGELFF. The DNA of the CDR3 is TGTGCCAGCTCACCGGCAGGGGAACGGGGGGAGCTGTTTTTT.

The chain carries TRBV28 and TRBJ1-2; 7 bases are a match to TRBD1. CDR3 length equals 14 residues. Germline V gene data show CDR1 as MDHEN and CDR2 as SYDVKM. J gave up 4 bases and V 2 bases, and 4 bases lay outside the gene matches. The DNA for the CDR3 is TGTGCCAGCAGTTTAGGAGGGGGCGCCTATGGCTACACCTTC. This encodes CASSLGGGAYGYTF.

This sequence joins TRBV7-2 and TRBJ2-3; 13 nucleotides align to TRBD2. This CDR3 is built from 16 residues. Unmatched junction bases numbered 4, after V lost 4 bases and J lost 3 bases. Germline V lookup: CDR1 SGHTA, CDR2 FQGNSA. Here the CDR3 DNA reads TGTGCCAGCAGCTCCAAGACTAGCGGGAGGACAGATACGCAGTATTTT. Its protein product is CASSSKTSGRTDTQYF.

V is TRBV7-2 and J is TRBJ2-3; 8 bases align to TRBD2. V lost 5 bases and J lost 9; bases outside the gene matches: 13. Germline V gene lookup returns CDR1 SGHTA and CDR2 FQGNSA. The length of the CDR3 is 15 residues. Written as DNA, the CDR3 is TGTGCCAGCAGCGATAGCGGCGGGAGGAGGGCCACGCAGTATTTT. It yields the protein CASSDSGGRRATQYF.

The chain joins TRBV6-1 to TRBJ1-5, with D perhaps TRBD1 (6 bases). The germline V gene has CDR1 MNHNS and CDR2 SASEGT. V was clipped by 8 bases and J by 1 base, with 12 bases between them. The CDR3 loop spans 14 amino acids. CDR3 in amino acids: CASARGGSNQPQHF. DNA of the CDR3: TGTGCCAGCGCTAGGGGGGGAAGCAATCAGCCCCAGCATTTT.

The V gene is TRBV27, the J gene TRBJ2-1; D may be TRBD2 (6 bases). V was trimmed by 1 base and J by 6 bases, leaving 19 bases between them. The V gene's germline CDR1 is MNHEY and CDR2 SMNVEV (reference sequence). The CDR3 sequence is 17 residues long. The CDR3 here is CASSLLAWGDPSNEQFF. For the CDR3, the DNA is TGTGCCAGCAGTTTATTAGCTTGGGGGGACCCCTCCAATGAGCAGTTCTTC.

This clone was recorded once. The rearrangement links TRBV27 to TRBJ2-7, with D uncertain. Trimming took off 7 bases at V and 2 bases at J, with 18 bases between the two ends. CDR1 and CDR2 (germline): MNHEY, SMNVEV (reference sequence). The CDR3 totals 15 residues. CDR3 in amino acids: CASKTQALIAYEQYF. The DNA of the CDR3 is TGTGCCAGCAAAACCCAAGCCCTAATCGCCTACGAGCAGTACTTC.

The chain has TRBV27 and TRBJ1-2; D is undetermined. Germline loops: CDR1 MNHEY, CDR2 SMNVEV (reference sequence). This CDR3 has 15 residues. V lost 0 bases and J 2 bases, leaving 10 bases between the germline ends. The DNA for the CDR3 is TGTGCCAGCAGTTTATCCCTAGGTGAAAACTATGGCTACACCTTC. Translation: CASSLSLGENYGYTF.

The sample holds one count of this clone. The chain is built from TRBV9 and TRBJ1-4; D is ambiguous. CDR1 is SGDLS and CDR2 is YYNGEE in the germline V gene. This CDR3 is 15 amino acids long. The ends were cut back, 0 bases at V and 8 bases at J, with 14 bases in the middle. CDR3 in DNA: TGTGCCAGCAGCGTAGCTCCCCGGGAAGGGGAAAAACTGTTTTTT. Protein: CASSVAPREGEKLFF.

The gene calls are TRBV9 and TRBJ1-5; no reliable D call. Deletions cut 4 bases from V and 2 bases from J, with 7 bases between. This CDR3 has 13 amino acids. Looked up from germline, CDR1 is SGDLS and CDR2 is YYNGEE. The CDR3 DNA reads TGTGCCAGCAGCCCCGGGGGCAATCAGCCCCAGCATTTT. Protein product: CASSPGGNQPQHF.

The chain uses TRBV19 and TRBJ2-5; D gene unclear. From germline, CDR1 is LNHDA and CDR2 SQIVND (reference sequence). The CDR3 length is 12 residues. The V end lost 4 bases, the J end lost 1 base, and 4 bases lay between the germline ends. The DNA of the CDR3 is TGTGCCAGTAGTAGGCCCCAAGAGACCCAGTACTTC. This sequence encodes CASSRPQETQYF.

The chain couples TRBV7-8 to TRBJ2-7; the match to TRBD1 covers 8 bases. With 2 bases clipped from V and 6 bases from J, the junction kept 3 bases outside the gene matches. The CDR3 totals 13 residues. Germline CDR1 is SGHVS and CDR2 is FQNEAQ. For the CDR3, the DNA is TGTGCCAGCAGCTTATCAGGGGGCCGCGAGCAGTACTTC. Translating gives CASSLSGGREQYF.

This chain connects TRBV28 to TRBJ2-1, with 9 bases lining up with TRBD1. CDR1 and CDR2 (germline): MDHEN, SYDVKM. This CDR3 has 15 residues. V shed 5 bases, J shed 5 bases, and the junction held 7 bases outside the gene matches. CDR3 sequence (DNA): TGTGCCAGCAGTCCCTACAGGGGGCGCCACAATGAGCAGTTCTTC. The encoded protein is CASSPYRGRHNEQFF.

This clone was detected only once. The chain links TRBV2 to TRBJ1-6; 7 positions match TRBD1. Germline V gives CDR1 SNHLY, CDR2 FYNNEI. The V gene end was trimmed by 10 bases and the J gene end by 5 bases; junction bases not matched to a gene: 8. This CDR3 is 14 amino acids long. The CDR3 sequence: CATEETGDNSPLHF. CDR3 bases: TGTGCCACCGAGGAAACAGGGGATAATTCACCCCTCCACTTT.

This clone was seen once. Without the conserved terminal phenylalanine or tryptophan, this CDR3 likely stems from a read error. The DNA is omitted, as the CDR3 cannot be located on it reliably, and the CDR3 follows TCRdb's listing. The V call is TRBV7-9, the J call TRBJ1-1; the table's D call, TRBD1, has no DNA check behind it. The CDR3 comprises 14 residues, both ends counted. CDR1 and CDR2 from the germline V gene are SEHNR and FQNEAQ (reference sequence). The chain's CDR3 is CASSQERWLGRPSI.

J is TRBJ2-5 and V is TRBV7-9; TRBD2 agrees at 8 bases. The germline gives CDR1 SEHNR, CDR2 FQNEAQ (reference sequence). After removal of 5 bases from V and 2 bases from J, the junction contained 7 bases not matched to a gene. The CDR3 length is 15 residues. CDR3 coding DNA: TGTGCCAGCAGCATCAGACTAGCGTCACAAGAGACCCAGTACTTC. It is translated as CASSIRLASQETQYF.